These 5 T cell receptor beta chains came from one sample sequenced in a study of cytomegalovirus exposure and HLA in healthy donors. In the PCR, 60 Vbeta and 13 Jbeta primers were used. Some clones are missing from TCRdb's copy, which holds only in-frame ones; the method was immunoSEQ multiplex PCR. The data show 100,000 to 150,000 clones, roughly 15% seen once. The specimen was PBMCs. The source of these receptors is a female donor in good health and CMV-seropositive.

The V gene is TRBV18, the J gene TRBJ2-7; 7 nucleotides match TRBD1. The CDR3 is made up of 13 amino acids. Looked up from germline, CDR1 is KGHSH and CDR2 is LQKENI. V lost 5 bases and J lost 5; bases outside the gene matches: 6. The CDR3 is CASSATGYHEQYF. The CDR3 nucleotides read TGTGCCAGCTCAGCGACAGGGTACCACGAGCAGTACTTC.

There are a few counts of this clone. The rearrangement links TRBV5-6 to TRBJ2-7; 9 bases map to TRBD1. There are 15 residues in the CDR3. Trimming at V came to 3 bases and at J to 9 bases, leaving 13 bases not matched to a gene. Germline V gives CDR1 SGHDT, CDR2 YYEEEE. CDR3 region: CASSYGTGNTKGQYF. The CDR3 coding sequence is TGTGCCAGCAGCTACGGGACAGGGAATACCAAGGGGCAGTACTTC.

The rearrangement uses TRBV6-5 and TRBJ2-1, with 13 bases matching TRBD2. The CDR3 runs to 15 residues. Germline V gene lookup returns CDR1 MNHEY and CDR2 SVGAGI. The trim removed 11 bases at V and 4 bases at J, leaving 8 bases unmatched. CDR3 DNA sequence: TGTGCCGGGACTAGCGGGACTATTCCATACAATGAGCAGTTCTTC. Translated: CAGTSGTIPYNEQFF.

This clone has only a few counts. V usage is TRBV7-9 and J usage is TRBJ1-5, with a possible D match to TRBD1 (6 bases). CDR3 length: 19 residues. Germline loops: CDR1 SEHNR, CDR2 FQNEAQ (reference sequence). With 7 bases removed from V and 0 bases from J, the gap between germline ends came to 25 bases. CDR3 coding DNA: TGTGCCAGCACCTCGCAGCTCCCCTCGAGGACAGTTAGCAATCAGCCCCAGCATTTT. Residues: CASTSQLPSRTVSNQPQHF.

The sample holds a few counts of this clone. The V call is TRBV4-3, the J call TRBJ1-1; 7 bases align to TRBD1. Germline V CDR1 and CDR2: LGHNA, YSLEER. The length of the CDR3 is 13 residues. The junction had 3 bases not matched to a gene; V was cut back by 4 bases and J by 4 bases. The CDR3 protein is CASSPDRATEAFF. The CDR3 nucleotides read TGCGCCAGCAGCCCTGACAGGGCCACTGAAGCTTTCTTT.